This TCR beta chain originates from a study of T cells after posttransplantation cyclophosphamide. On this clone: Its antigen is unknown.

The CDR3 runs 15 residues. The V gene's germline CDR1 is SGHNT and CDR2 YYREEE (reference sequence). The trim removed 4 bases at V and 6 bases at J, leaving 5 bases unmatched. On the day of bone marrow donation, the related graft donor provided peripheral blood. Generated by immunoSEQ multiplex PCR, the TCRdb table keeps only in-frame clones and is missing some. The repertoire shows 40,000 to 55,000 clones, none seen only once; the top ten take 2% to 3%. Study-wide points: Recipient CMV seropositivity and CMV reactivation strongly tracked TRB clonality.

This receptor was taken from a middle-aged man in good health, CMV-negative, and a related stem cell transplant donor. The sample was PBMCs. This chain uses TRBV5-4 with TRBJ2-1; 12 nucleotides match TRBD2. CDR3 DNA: TGTGCCAGCAGCCGCGGACTAGCGGGGTCCAATGAGCAGTTCTTC. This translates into CASSRGLAGSNEQFF.